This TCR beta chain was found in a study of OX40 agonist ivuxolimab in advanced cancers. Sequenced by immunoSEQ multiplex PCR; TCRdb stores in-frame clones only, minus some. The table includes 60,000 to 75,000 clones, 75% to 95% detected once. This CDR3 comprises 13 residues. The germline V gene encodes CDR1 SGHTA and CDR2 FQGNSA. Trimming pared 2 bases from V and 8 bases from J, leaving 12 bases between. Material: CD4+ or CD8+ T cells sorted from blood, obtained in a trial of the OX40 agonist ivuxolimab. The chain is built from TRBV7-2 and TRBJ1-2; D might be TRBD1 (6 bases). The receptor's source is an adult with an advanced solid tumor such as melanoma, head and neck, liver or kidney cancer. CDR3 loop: CASSLREGGGYTF. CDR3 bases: TGTGCCAGCAGCTTAAGGGAGGGGGGCGGCTACACCTTC.